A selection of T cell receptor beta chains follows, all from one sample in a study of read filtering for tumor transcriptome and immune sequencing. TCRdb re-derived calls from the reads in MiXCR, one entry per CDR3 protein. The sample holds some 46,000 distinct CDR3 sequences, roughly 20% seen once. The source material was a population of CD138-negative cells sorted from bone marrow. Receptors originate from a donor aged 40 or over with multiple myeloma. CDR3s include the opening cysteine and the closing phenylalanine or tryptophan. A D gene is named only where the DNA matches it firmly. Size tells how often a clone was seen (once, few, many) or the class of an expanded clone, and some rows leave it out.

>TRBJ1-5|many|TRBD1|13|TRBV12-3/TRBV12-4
CASSSTGRQPQHF
TGTGCCAGCAGTTCGACAGGGAGGCAGCCCCAGCATTTT
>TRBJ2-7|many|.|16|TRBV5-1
CASSLSERRILYEQYF
TGCGCCAGCAGCTTATCAGAGCGACGGATCCTCTACGAGCAGTACTTC
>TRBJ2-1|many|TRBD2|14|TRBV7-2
CASRGLAEFDEQFF
TGTGCCAGCAGGGGACTAGCGGAGTTCGATGAGCAGTTCTTC
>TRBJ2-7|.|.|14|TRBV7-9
CASSSSAFTDEQYF
TGTGCCAGCAGCTCGTCAGCGTTTACCGACGAGCAGTACTTC
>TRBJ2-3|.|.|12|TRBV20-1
CSADPNTDTQYF
TGCAGTGCCGACCCTAACACAGATACGCAGTATTTT
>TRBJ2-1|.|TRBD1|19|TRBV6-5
CASNYSGQGFSGTYNEQFF
TGTGCCAGCAATTACTCGGGACAGGGGTTCAGCGGAACCTACAATGAGCAGTTCTTC
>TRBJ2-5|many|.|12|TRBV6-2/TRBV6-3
CASSYGQETQYF
TGTGCCAGCAGTTACGGGCAAGAGACCCAGTACTTC
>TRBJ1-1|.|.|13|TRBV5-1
CASSLAGNTEAFF
TGCGCCAGCAGCTTGGCGGGGAACACTGAAGCTTTCTTT
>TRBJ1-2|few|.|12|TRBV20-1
CSAKKGGYGYTF
TGCAGTGCTAAAAAGGGGGGATATGGCTACACCTTC
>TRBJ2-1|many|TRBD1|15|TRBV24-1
CATSDRGQGDGEQFF
TGTGCCACCAGTGACCGGGGACAGGGGGACGGTGAGCAGTTCTTC
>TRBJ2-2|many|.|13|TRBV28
CASSFPNTGELFF
TGTGCCAGCAGTTTCCCGAACACCGGGGAGCTGTTTTTT
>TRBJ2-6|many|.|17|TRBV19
CASSIDKGSSGANVLTF
TGTGCCAGTAGTATAGATAAGGGGTCGTCCGGGGCCAACGTCCTGACTTTC
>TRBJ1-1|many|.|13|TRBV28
CASSLSVGTEAFF
TGTGCCAGCAGTTTATCCGTAGGGACTGAAGCTTTCTTT
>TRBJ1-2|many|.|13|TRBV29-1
CSPVGGVAYGYTF
TGCAGCCCCGTGGGAGGGGTCGCCTATGGCTACACCTTC
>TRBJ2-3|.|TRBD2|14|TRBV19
CASSKAGVTDTQYF
TGTGCCAGTAGTAAAGCGGGAGTAACAGATACGCAGTATTTT
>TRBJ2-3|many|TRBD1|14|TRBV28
CASTAGGGTDTQYF
TGTGCCAGCACGGCAGGGGGCGGAACAGATACGCAGTATTTT
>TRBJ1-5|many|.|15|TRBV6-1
CASLGLSWFDQPQHF
TGTGCCAGTTTGGGACTTTCGTGGTTCGATCAGCCCCAGCATTTT
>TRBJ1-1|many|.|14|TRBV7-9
CASSLRTVNTEAFF
TGTGCCAGCAGCTTAAGGACGGTGAACACTGAAGCTTTCTTT
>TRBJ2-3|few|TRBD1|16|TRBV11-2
CASSLGGRGPADTQYF
TGTGCCAGCAGCTTAGGGGGCAGGGGGCCCGCGGATACGCAGTATTTT
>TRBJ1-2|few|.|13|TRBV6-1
CASNPLQGPGYTF
TGTGCCAGCAATCCCCTCCAGGGGCCTGGCTACACCTTC
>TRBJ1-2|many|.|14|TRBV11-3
CASSLGEGGVGYTF
TGTGCCAGCAGCTTAGGCGAGGGCGGCGTTGGCTACACCTTC
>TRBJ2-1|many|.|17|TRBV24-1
CATSDFRSASSYNEQFF
TGTGCCACCAGTGATTTTAGGTCGGCTAGTAGCTACAATGAGCAGTTCTTC
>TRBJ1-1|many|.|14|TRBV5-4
CASASVEGRAEAFF
TGTGCCAGCGCGAGCGTGGAGGGACGGGCTGAAGCTTTCTTT
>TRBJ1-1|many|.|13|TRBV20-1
CSARAGSNTEAFF
TGCAGTGCTAGGGCCGGATCCAACACTGAAGCTTTCTTT
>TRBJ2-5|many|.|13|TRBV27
CASSLSLQETQYF
TGTGCCAGCAGTTTATCGCTCCAAGAGACCCAGTACTTC
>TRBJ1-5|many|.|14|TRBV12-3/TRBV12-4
CASSANLDKQPQHF
TGTGCCAGCAGTGCAAACCTGGACAAGCAGCCCCAGCATTTT
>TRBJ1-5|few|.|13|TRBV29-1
CSVEVQTGQPQHF
TGCAGCGTTGAAGTACAAACCGGGCAGCCCCAGCATTTT
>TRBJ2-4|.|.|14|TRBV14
CASSHRDWIDIQYF
TGTGCCAGCAGCCACCGGGACTGGATTGACATTCAGTACTTC
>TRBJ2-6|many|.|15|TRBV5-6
CASIQTDSGANVLTF
TGTGCCAGCATACAGACAGACTCTGGGGCCAACGTCCTGACTTTC
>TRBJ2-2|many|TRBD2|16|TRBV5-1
CASSFRTSGNTGELFF
TGCGCCAGCAGCTTTCGGACTAGCGGGAACACCGGGGAGCTGTTTTTT
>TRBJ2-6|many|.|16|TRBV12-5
CASGLVKGPGANVLTF
TGTGCTAGTGGTTTGGTAAAGGGGCCTGGGGCCAACGTCCTGACTTTC
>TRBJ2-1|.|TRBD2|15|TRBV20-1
CSARDWTSGSAVQFF
TGCAGTGCTAGAGATTGGACTAGCGGGAGCGCAGTGCAGTTCTTC
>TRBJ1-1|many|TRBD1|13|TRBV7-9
CASSFTGTGTAFF
TGTGCCAGCAGCTTCACCGGGACAGGTACAGCTTTCTTT
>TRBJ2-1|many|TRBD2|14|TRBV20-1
CSASGTSLSDEQFF
TGCAGTGCGTCCGGGACTAGTCTTTCGGATGAGCAGTTCTTC
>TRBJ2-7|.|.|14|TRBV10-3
CAISEGINAYEQYF
TGTGCCATCAGTGAGGGGATCAATGCGTACGAGCAGTACTTC
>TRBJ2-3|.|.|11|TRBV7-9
CASSLGYTQYF
TGTGCCAGCAGCTTAGGGTATACGCAGTATTTT
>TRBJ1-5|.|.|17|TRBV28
CASNSRVVGGSNQPQHF
TGTGCCAGCAACTCCCGAGTCGTTGGGGGTAGCAATCAGCCCCAGCATTTT
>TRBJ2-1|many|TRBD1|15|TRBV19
CASSVSGQPHNEQFF
TGTGCCAGTAGTGTATCGGGACAGCCTCACAATGAGCAGTTCTTC
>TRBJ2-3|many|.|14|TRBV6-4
CASSDNSETDTQYF
TGTGCCAGCAGTGACAACAGTGAGACAGATACGCAGTATTTT
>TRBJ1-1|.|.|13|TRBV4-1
CASSRQADTEAFF
TGCGCCAGCAGCCGACAGGCCGACACTGAAGCTTTCTTT
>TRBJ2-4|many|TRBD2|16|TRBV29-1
CSVEDWGGRASNIQYF
TGCAGCGTTGAAGATTGGGGGGGGAGGGCCTCAAACATTCAGTACTTC
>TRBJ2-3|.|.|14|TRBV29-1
CSVEGTGVTDTQYF
TGCAGCGTTGAAGGGACGGGGGTGACAGATACGCAGTATTTT
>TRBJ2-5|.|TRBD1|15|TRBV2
CASSEDQGARGTQYF
TGTGCCAGCAGTGAAGACCAGGGGGCACGGGGGACCCAGTACTTC
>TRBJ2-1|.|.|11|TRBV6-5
CASSYGNEQFF
TGTGCCAGCAGTTATGGAAATGAGCAGTTCTTC
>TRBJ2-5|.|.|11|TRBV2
CASSEGETQYF
TGTGCCAGCAGTGAGGGGGAGACCCAGTACTTC
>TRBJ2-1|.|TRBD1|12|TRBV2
CAGSRGLNEQFF
TGTGCCGGCAGCAGGGGGCTTAATGAGCAGTTCTTC